These T cell receptor beta chains were read from a single sample in a study of blood T cell repertoires in COVID-19. Only in-frame clones appear in the TCRdb table, and some are missing; sequencing was by immunoSEQ multiplex PCR. The data contain approximately 40,000 clones, approximately 91% of them singletons. The sample was peripheral blood. These receptors came from a human donor in a cohort sampled during active COVID-19. Each CDR3 is given with its conserved first and last residue. The order of the fields is V gene, J gene, D gene, clone size, CDR3 DNA, CDR3 protein. A D gene is named only where the DNA matches it firmly. Not every row has a clone size; where given, it reads once, few, many or a size class.

TRBV6-5	TRBJ2-1	-	-	TGTGCCAGCAGGTTGAGACTGGGGGGCAATGAGCAGTTCTTC	CASRLRLGGNEQFF
TRBV21-1	TRBJ1-5	-	-	TGTGCCAGCAGCGCGAAGAAGACAGGGAAAAATCAGCCCCAGCATTTT	CASSAKKTGKNQPQHF
TRBV7-9	TRBJ1-1	-	-	TGTGCCAGCAGCTCTACAGTGAACACTGAAGCTTTCTTT	CASSSTVNTEAFF
TRBV28	TRBJ2-3	TRBD2	-	TGTGCCAGCAGCCCGAGGGGCGGGGGAGCCACAGATACGCAGTATTTT	CASSPRGGGATDTQYF
TRBV27	TRBJ1-1	TRBD1	-	TGTGCCAGCACGGACAGGGGCCCGAACACTGAAGCTTTCTTT	CASTDRGPNTEAFF
TRBV11-2	TRBJ2-7	TRBD1	-	TGTGCCAGCAGGGGGGACAGCTCCTACGAGCAGTACTTC	CASRGDSSYEQYF
TRBV5-5	TRBJ1-2	-	-	TGTGCCAGCAGCTCCGAGGAGCGAAGAGCTAACTATGGCTACACCTTC	CASSSEERRANYGYTF
TRBV3-1/TRBV3-2	TRBJ2-5	TRBD2	-	TGTGCCAGCAGCCAAGGCGTCGGACTAGCGGGGATCCAAGAGACCCAGTACTTC	CASSQGVGLAGIQETQYF
TRBV19	TRBJ1-1	TRBD1	-	TGTGCCAGTAGTTGGACAGGGCCCACTGAAGCTTTCTTT	CASSWTGPTEAFF
TRBV6-1	TRBJ1-1	TRBD1	-	TGTGCCAGCAGTGAGTTTACAGGGGGTGACACTGAAGCTTTCTTT	CASSEFTGGDTEAFF
TRBV29-1	TRBJ2-4	-	-	TGCAGCGTTCTCGAGCGGTCGCAAGAGGACATTCAGTACTTC	CSVLERSQEDIQYF
TRBV5-1	TRBJ2-7	-	-	TGCGCCAGCAGCTTCCAACCGACAGGTTGGGGCTACGAGCAGTACTTC	CASSFQPTGWGYEQYF
TRBV6-5	TRBJ2-3	TRBD2	-	TGTGCCAGCAGGAGACTAGCAGGAGATACGCAGTATTTT	CASRRLAGDTQYF
TRBV28	TRBJ2-3	-	-	TGTGCCAGCAGTTTCGCGGGTAGCACAGATACGCAGTATTTT	CASSFAGSTDTQYF
TRBV19	TRBJ2-4	TRBD2	-	TGTGCCAGCCAAGGGGAGGGGCATTCGATAGCCAAAAACATTCAGTACTTC	CASQGEGHSIAKNIQYF
TRBV5-1	TRBJ2-4	TRBD1	-	TGCGCCAGCAGCTTGTCAGGGGGCGAAAACATTCAGTACTTC	CASSLSGGENIQYF
TRBV5-8	TRBJ2-6	-	-	TGTGCCAGCAGCTTGGCGAGGACAAGCTCTGGGGCCAACGTCCTGACTTTC	CASSLARTSSGANVLTF
TRBV7-9	TRBJ1-4	TRBD1	few	TGTGCCAGCAGCACTAGTACCTCTCCGGGACAGGGGGAAAAACTGTTTTTT	CASSTSTSPGQGEKLFF
TRBV9	TRBJ1-2	-	-	TGTGCCAGCAGCCCGGACACTAACTATGGCTACACCTTC	CASSPDTNYGYTF
TRBV19	TRBJ1-6	-	-	TGTGCCAGTAGTGTAAATACAGGGATATCACCCCTCCACTTT	CASSVNTGISPLHF
TRBV6-5	TRBJ2-1	-	-	TGTGCCAGCAGTTACTCGAGACAGCTCTACAATGAGCAGTTCTTC	CASSYSRQLYNEQFF
TRBV6-1	TRBJ2-7	TRBD2	once	TGTGCCAGCAGTGAGGGAGCGGGGGTGAAGAACGAGCAGTACTTC	CASSEGAGVKNEQYF
TRBV10-2	TRBJ2-2	TRBD1	-	TGCGCCAGCAGAGGGGACAGGGTCCCCGGGGAGCTGTTTTTT	CASRGDRVPGELFF
TRBV19	TRBJ1-6	TRBD1	once	TGTGCCAGTAACCCACAGGGGGCCTATAATTCACCCCTCCACTTT	CASNPQGAYNSPLHF
TRBV7-9	TRBJ2-3	-	-	TGTGCCAGCAGCTTTCAGGCCGATACGCAGTATTTT	CASSFQADTQYF
TRBV5-4	TRBJ1-2	TRBD1	-	TGTGCCAGCAGCGTGACAGGGTATGGCTACACCTTC	CASSVTGYGYTF
TRBV5-6	TRBJ1-2	TRBD1	-	TGTGCCAGCAGCTCGGGACAGTCCTTCTATGGCTACACCTTC	CASSSGQSFYGYTF
TRBV7-3	TRBJ2-2	TRBD2	once	TGTGCCAGCAGCCCTCGGGGGGCCGGGGAGCTGTTTTTT	CASSPRGAGELFF
TRBV19	TRBJ1-2	-	-	TGTGCCAGTAGTCCGGCGGGGGGCAACTATGGCTACACCTTC	CASSPAGGNYGYTF
TRBV10-3	TRBJ2-7	-	once	TGTGCCATCAGCCAAACAGGGCAAGAGCAGTACTTC	CAISQTGQEQYF